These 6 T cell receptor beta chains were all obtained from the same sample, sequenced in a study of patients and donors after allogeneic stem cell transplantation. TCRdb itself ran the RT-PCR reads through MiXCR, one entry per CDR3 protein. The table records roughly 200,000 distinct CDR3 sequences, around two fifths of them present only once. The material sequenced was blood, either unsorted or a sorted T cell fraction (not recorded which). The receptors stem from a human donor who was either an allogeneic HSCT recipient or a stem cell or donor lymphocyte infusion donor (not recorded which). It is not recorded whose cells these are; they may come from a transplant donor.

This CDR3 reads CSVERGSNTEAFF. The CDR3 bases are TGCAGCGTTGAGCGGGGATCGAACACTGAAGCTTTCTTT. This rearrangement joins TRBV29-1 to TRBJ1-1, with no clear D. Per the germline V gene, CDR1 is SQVTM and CDR2 is ANQGSEA. Trimming took off 3 bases at V and 1 base at J, with 9 bases between the two ends. The CDR3 has 13 residues. Looking up the rest from reference TRBV29-1 and TRBJ1-1 gives the full variable domain: SAVISQKPSRDICQRGTSLTIQCQVDSQVTMMFWYRQQPGQSLTLIATANQGSEATYESGFVIDKFPISRPNLTFSTLTVSNMSPEDSSIYLCSVERGSNTEAFFGQGTRLTVV.

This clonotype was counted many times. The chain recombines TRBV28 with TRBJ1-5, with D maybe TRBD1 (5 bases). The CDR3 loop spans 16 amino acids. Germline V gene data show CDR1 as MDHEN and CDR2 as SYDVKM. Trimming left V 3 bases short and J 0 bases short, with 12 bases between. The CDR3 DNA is TGTGCCAGCAGTTTTTCGGGCAGGGATAGCAATCAGCCCCAGCATTTT. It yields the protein CASSFSGRDSNQPQHF. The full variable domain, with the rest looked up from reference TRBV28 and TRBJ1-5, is DVKVTQSSRYLVKRTGEKVFLECVQDMDHENMFWYRQDPGLGLRLIYFSYDVKMKEKGDIPEGYSVSREKKERFSLILESASTNQTSMYLCASSFSGRDSNQPQHFGDGTRLSIL.

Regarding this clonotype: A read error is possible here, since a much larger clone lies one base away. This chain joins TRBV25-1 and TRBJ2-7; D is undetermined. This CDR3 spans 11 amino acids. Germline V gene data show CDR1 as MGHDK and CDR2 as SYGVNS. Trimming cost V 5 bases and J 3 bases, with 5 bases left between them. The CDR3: CASSTLYEQYF. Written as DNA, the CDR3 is TGTGCCAGCAGTACCCTCTACGAGCAGTACTTC.

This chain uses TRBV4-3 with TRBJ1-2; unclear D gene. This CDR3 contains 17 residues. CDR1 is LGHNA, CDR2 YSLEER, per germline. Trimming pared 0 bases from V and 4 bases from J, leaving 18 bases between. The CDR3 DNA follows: TGCGCCAGCAGCCAAGACAGCGATCGGGAAGTGAGCTATGGCTACACCTTC. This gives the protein CASSQDSDREVSYGYTF.

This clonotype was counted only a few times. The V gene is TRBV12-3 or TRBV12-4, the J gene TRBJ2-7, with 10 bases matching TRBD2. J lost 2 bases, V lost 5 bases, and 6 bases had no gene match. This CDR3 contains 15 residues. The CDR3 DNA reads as TGTGCCAGCAGTCCCCATAGCGGGAGGCCCTACGAGCAGTACTTC. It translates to CASSPHSGRPYEQYF.

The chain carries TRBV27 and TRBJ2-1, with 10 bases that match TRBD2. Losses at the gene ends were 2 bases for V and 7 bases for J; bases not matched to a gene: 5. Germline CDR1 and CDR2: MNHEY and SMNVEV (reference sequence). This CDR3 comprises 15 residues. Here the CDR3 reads CASSLKAGGGNEQFF. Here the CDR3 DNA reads TGTGCCAGCAGTTTAAAAGCGGGAGGGGGGAATGAGCAGTTCTTC.